Shown below are 22 T cell receptor beta chains from a single sample sequenced in a study of blood T cells in healthy people across ages. Alongside a J-beta primer mix, a sample-barcoded 5' primer served in a second PCR lasting roughly 7 to 12 cycles. TCRdb reprocessed the 5' RACE reads via MiXCR and lists one record per CDR3 protein. The sample includes more than 600,000 distinct CDR3 sequences, about 25% of them seen just once. These data were also reused for a study on T cells of mothers and their children.

The sequenced sample consisted of blood. The receptors were sampled from a boy aged 5-17 years in good health.

This chain joins TRBV7-9 and TRBJ1-1, with D possibly TRBD1 on 5 matching bases. The V gene lost 0 bases and the J gene lost 10 bases, with 12 bases spanning the gap. This CDR3 region has 13 residues. The V gene's germline CDR1 is SEHNR and CDR2 FQNEAQ (reference sequence). CDR3 sequence reads: CASSLALGRRAFF. CDR3 coding DNA: TGTGCCAGCAGCTTAGCGCTGGGGCGCAGAGCTTTCTTT.

The chain links TRBV11-2 to TRBJ2-3; 14 bases are shared with TRBD2. This CDR3 spans 16 amino acids. Losses at the gene ends were 4 bases for V and 4 bases for J; bases not matched to a gene: 4. The germline V gene has CDR1 SGHAT and CDR2 FQNNGV. The CDR3 nucleotides read TGTGCCAGCAGCTCGGGACTAGCGGGAGTAGCAGATACGCAGTATTTT. Protein sequence: CASSSGLAGVADTQYF.

This clonotype was seen only a few times. The chain uses TRBV7-9 and TRBJ2-5; D is unresolved. The DNA end is more similar to TRBJ2-7, so the J call may be wrong. Germline loops: CDR1 SEHNR, CDR2 FQNEAQ (reference sequence). The CDR3 is 12 residues long. The CDR3 protein is CASGAGSYEQYF. The CDR3 nucleotides read TGTGCCAGCGGAGCAGGTAGCTACGAGCAGTACTTC.

This clonotype was recorded a few times. J is TRBJ2-7 and V is TRBV20-1; 8 positions agree with TRBD2. The germline V gene encodes CDR1 DFQATT and CDR2 SNEGSKA (reference sequence). The trim removed 5 bases at V and 2 bases at J, leaving 5 bases unmatched. The CDR3 is made up of 13 amino acids. CDR3 loop: CSASGGGTYEQYF. The DNA for the CDR3 is TGCAGTGCTTCCGGGGGGGGCACCTACGAGCAGTACTTC.

This clonotype came up a few times. V gene TRBV7-9 combines with J gene TRBJ2-5; tentative D call: TRBD1 (6 bases). Germline values: CDR1 SEHNR, CDR2 FQNEAQ (reference sequence). The CDR3 has 15 amino acids. V was trimmed by 2 bases and J by 4 bases, leaving 14 bases between them. The DNA for the CDR3 is TGTGCCAGCAGCTTATTACAGGGTATGGGAGAGACCCAGTACTTC. This translates into CASSLLQGMGETQYF.

This rearrangement joins TRBV28 to TRBJ1-5; TRBD1 might be the D (6 bases). The CDR3 sequence is 13 residues long. Trimming took off 10 bases at V and 11 bases at J, with 21 bases between the two ends. Germline loops: CDR1 MDHEN, CDR2 SYDVKM. The CDR3 sequence: CATETGYPLAQHF. The CDR3 coding sequence is TGTGCCACCGAAACAGGGTACCCATTGGCCCAGCATTTT.

V is TRBV14 and J is TRBJ1-1, with 9 bases that match TRBD1. The germline V gene encodes CDR1 SGHDN and CDR2 FVKESK. The V and J ends lost 2 bases and 4 bases, in that order; junction bases with no gene match: 11. This CDR3 spans 17 amino acids. The CDR3 protein is CASSQRRQGGAGTEAFF. The CDR3 bases are TGTGCCAGCAGCCAACGAAGACAGGGGGGCGCGGGCACTGAAGCTTTCTTT.

The V call is TRBV6-6, the J call TRBJ2-5; D ambiguous. The DNA end lines up better with TRBJ2-7; the J call may be wrong. The CDR3 consists of 13 residues. Germline V gene data show CDR1 as MNHNY and CDR2 as SVGAGI (reference sequence). The CDR3 here is CASSYLVSYEQYF. DNA for the CDR3: TGTGCCAGCAGTTACCTGGTCTCCTACGAGCAGTACTTC.

J is TRBJ2-5 and V is TRBV13; D is unclear. The J call may be faulty, since TRBJ2-7 better matches the DNA end. This CDR3 has 13 residues. The germline V gene has CDR1 PRHDT and CDR2 FYEKMQ (reference sequence). In DNA form, the CDR3 reads TGTGCCAGCAGCGAGAGGAGCCTCTACGAGCAGTACTTC. Translating gives CASSERSLYEQYF.

The chain recombines TRBV12-3 or TRBV12-4 with TRBJ1-5; 8 bases line up with TRBD1. V lost 6 bases to trimming and J lost 7 bases; unmatched junction nucleotides: 8. This CDR3 is built from 14 residues. The CDR3 DNA sequence: TGTGCCAGCAGGCCGACAGGGGTTCGGCAGCCCCAGCATTTT. This gives the protein CASRPTGVRQPQHF.

The V gene is TRBV12-3 or TRBV12-4, the J gene TRBJ2-7, with TRBD1 as a possible D gene (5 bases). This CDR3 region has 14 residues. V lost 5 bases and J lost 0, with 11 bases in between. Here the CDR3 reads CASSLDTFSYEQYF. The CDR3 bases are TGTGCCAGCAGTCTGGACACATTCTCCTACGAGCAGTACTTC.

The rearrangement uses TRBV6-5 and TRBJ1-2; D is ambiguous. This CDR3 is 14 amino acids long. The germline V and J ends were trimmed by 0 bases and 3 bases, with 8 bases remaining between them. Germline CDR1 reads MNHEY; CDR2 reads SVGAGI. In DNA, the CDR3 is TGTGCCAGCAGTTACTCGTCAGGATACTATGGCTACACCTTC. This gives the protein CASSYSSGYYGYTF.

This chain connects TRBV10-3 to TRBJ2-2; TRBD2 aligns across 13 bases. The CDR3 totals 18 residues. Germline loops: CDR1 ENHRY, CDR2 SYGVKD. J lost 4 bases, V lost 10 bases, and 15 bases had no gene match. In DNA, the CDR3 is TGTGCCACCCTCCCGGGACTAGCGGGATCAAATGGCACCGGGGAGCTGTTTTTT. It yields the protein CATLPGLAGSNGTGELFF.

The chain combines TRBV10-3 with TRBJ2-5; D might be TRBD1 or TRBD2, each matching 5 bases. This CDR3 is built from 16 residues. Trimming cost V 6 bases and J 0 bases, with 17 bases left between them. CDR1 ENHRY and CDR2 SYGVKD come from the germline V gene. CDR3: CAISQHPQDYQETQYF. DNA of the CDR3: TGTGCCATCAGCCAACACCCACAGGACTACCAAGAGACCCAGTACTTC.

The rearrangement links TRBV7-2 to TRBJ2-3, with TRBD2 matching 7 bases. CDR1 is SGHTA, CDR2 FQGNSA, per germline. This CDR3 has 13 amino acids. The V and J ends lost 5 bases and 2 bases, in that order; junction bases with no gene match: 1. The CDR3: CASSTSDTDTQYF. CDR3 in DNA: TGTGCCAGCAGCACTAGCGACACAGATACGCAGTATTTT.

The CDR3 sequence: CASSTIGLAGGTNTGELFF. CDR3 DNA sequence: TGTGCCAGTAGTACCATTGGGCTAGCGGGAGGCACGAACACCGGGGAGCTGTTTTTT. The rearrangement uses TRBV19 and TRBJ2-2; 11 bases match TRBD2. Losses at the gene ends were 4 bases for V and 0 bases for J; bases not matched to a gene: 10. Germline V CDR1 and CDR2: LNHDA, SQIVND (reference sequence). The CDR3 length is 19 residues. Drawing the rest from reference TRBV19 and TRBJ2-2, the complete variable domain is DGGITQSPKYLFRKEGQNVTLSCEQNLNHDAMYWYRQDPGQGLRLIYYSQIVNDFQKGDIAEGYSVSREKKESFPLTVTSAQKNPTAFYLCASSTIGLAGGTNTGELFFGEGSRLTVL.

This clonotype appeared a few times. The gene calls are TRBV28 and TRBJ2-5; 13 bases are shared with TRBD2. The CDR3 runs to 17 residues. Germline CDR1 is MDHEN and CDR2 is SYDVKM. V gave up 5 bases and J gave up 3 bases; unmatched junction bases: 9. In nucleotides, the CDR3 is TGTGCCAGCAGTCCTGGACTAGCGGGAGTGGGGGAAGAGACCCAGTACTTC. Amino acid sequence: CASSPGLAGVGEETQYF.

The chain has TRBV12-3 or TRBV12-4 and TRBJ1-1; D remains ambiguous. Trimming took off 3 bases at V and 10 bases at J, with 12 bases between the two ends. The CDR3 is 12 residues long. The CDR3 sequence: CASSLSLGLAFF. CDR3 coding DNA: TGTGCCAGCAGTTTGTCTTTGGGGTTAGCTTTCTTT.

V and J are TRBV25-1 and TRBJ2-5; 8 nucleotides line up with TRBD1. J gave up 4 bases and V 3 bases, and 4 bases lay outside the gene matches. Germline CDR1 is MGHDK and CDR2 is SYGVNS. This CDR3 is built from 14 residues. The CDR3 coding sequence is TGTGCCAGCAGTGAGCAGGGGGCGCGAGAGACCCAGTACTTC. Its protein product is CASSEQGARETQYF.

The chain recombines TRBV27 with TRBJ1-1, with D possibly TRBD1 on 5 matching bases. Trimming took off 6 bases at V and 4 bases at J, with 12 bases between the two ends. Germline lookup yields CDR1 MNHEY and CDR2 SMNVEV (reference sequence). CDR3 length: 13 residues. CDR3 DNA: TGTGCCAGCAGCAGGGTTATGAGCACTGAAGCTTTCTTT. This codes for CASSRVMSTEAFF.

This chain joins TRBV10-3 and TRBJ1-1; TRBD1 might be the D (6 bases). Germline V lookup: CDR1 ENHRY, CDR2 SYGVKD. The CDR3 contains 15 residues. Between the trimmed V and J ends, which lost 1 base and 5 bases, there was a span of 14 bases. The CDR3 region has the DNA TGTGCCATCAGTGAGTATGGACAGATGGTTACTGAAGCTTTCTTT. Its translation: CAISEYGQMVTEAFF.

This clonotype showed up just a few times. The gene calls are TRBV21-1 and TRBJ2-7. TRBV21-1 is a pseudogene. The CDR3 spans 13 residues. CDR3 amino acids: CASSSRRSYEQYF. CDR3 DNA: TGTGCCAGCAGCTCCAGGCGATCCTACGAGCAGTACTTC.